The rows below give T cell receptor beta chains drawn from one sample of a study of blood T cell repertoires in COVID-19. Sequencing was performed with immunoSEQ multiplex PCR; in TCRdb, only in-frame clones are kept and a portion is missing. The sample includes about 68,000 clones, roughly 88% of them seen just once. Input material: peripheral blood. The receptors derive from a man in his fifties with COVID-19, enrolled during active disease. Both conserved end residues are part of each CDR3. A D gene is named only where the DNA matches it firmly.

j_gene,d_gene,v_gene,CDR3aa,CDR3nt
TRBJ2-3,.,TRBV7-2,CASSFGGGRTDTQYF,TGTGCCAGCAGCTTCGGCGGAGGGAGAACAGATACGCAGTATTTT
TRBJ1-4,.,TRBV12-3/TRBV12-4,CASSHGGGEKLFF,TGTGCCAGCAGCCATGGGGGAGGGGAAAAACTGTTTTTT
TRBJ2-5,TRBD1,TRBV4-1,CASSQGAGDSETQYF,TGCGCCAGCAGCCAAGGGGCAGGGGACAGTGAGACCCAGTACTTC
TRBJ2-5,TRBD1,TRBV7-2,CASSLARTGAETQYF,TGTGCCAGCAGCTTAGCCAGGACAGGCGCAGAGACCCAGTACTTC
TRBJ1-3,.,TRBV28,CASRSPGQNSGNTIYF,TGTGCCAGCAGGTCTCCCGGACAGAACTCTGGAAACACCATATATTTT
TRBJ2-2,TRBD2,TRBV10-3,CAISEAVAGGAGELFF,TGTGCCATCAGTGAGGCGGTAGCGGGAGGCGCCGGGGAGCTGTTTTTT
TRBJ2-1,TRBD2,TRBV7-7,CASSLTGLAGNNEQFF,TGTGCCAGCAGCTTAACGGGCCTAGCGGGTAATAATGAGCAGTTCTTC
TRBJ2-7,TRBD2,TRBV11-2,CASSLQPAIAGGVAYF,TGTGCCAGCAGCTTACAGCCGGCGATAGCGGGAGGGGTTGCGTACTTC
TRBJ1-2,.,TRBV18,CASSPSREAGYTF,TGTGCCAGCTCACCGTCCAGGGAAGCGGGCTACACCTTC
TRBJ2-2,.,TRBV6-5,CASRGHRATGELFF,TGTGCCAGCAGGGGACACCGGGCAACGGGGGAGCTGTTTTTT
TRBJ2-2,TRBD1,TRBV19,CASSIGGTGFRAGELFF,TGTGCCAGTAGTATCGGGGGGACAGGGTTTCGCGCCGGGGAGCTGTTTTTT
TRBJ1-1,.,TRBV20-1,CSASSVRGAFF,TGCAGTGCTAGCTCGGTACGGGGAGCTTTCTTT
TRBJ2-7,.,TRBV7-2,CASSNQGQHNSYEQYF,TGTGCCAGCAGCAATCAAGGACAGCATAACTCCTACGAGCAGTACTTC
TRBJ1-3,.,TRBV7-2,CASSLVGGGSSGNTIYF,TGTGCCAGCAGCTTAGTGGGCGGCGGGAGCTCTGGAAACACCATATATTTT
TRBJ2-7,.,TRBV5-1,CASSLDSGTYEQYF,TGCGCCAGCAGCTTAGACTCCGGAACCTACGAGCAGTACTTC
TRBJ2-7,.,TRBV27,CASSLTGTNYYEQYF,TGTGCCAGCAGTTTGACCGGGACAAATTACTACGAGCAGTACTTC
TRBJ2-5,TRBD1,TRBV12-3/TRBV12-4,CASSLDRETQYF,TGTGCCAGCAGTTTGGACAGGGAGACCCAGTACTTC
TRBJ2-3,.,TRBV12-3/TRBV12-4,CASSNTDTQYF,TGTGCCAGCAGCAACACAGATACGCAGTATTTT
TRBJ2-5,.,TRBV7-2,CASSFKPRETQYF,TGTGCCAGCAGCTTCAAACCCAGGGAGACCCAGTACTTC
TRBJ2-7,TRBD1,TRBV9,CASSVAVGQGTYEQYF,TGTGCCAGCAGCGTAGCCGTCGGACAGGGGACCTACGAGCAGTACTTC
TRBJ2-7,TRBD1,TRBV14,CASSLSTGANEQYF,TGTGCCAGCAGCCTGTCGACAGGGGCGAACGAGCAGTACTTC
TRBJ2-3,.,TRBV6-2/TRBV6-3,CASSWWSGSTDTQYF,TGTGCCAGCAGTTGGTGGAGCGGAAGCACAGATACGCAGTATTTT